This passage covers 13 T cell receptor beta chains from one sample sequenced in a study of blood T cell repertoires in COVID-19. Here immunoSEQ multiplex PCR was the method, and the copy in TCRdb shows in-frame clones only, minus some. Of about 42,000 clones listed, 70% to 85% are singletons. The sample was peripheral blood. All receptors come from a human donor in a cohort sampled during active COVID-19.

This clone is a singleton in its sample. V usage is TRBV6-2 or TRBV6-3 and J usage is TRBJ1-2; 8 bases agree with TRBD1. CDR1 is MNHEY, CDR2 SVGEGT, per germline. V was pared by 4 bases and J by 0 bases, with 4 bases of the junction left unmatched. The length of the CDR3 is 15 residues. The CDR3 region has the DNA TGTGCCAGCAGTTCACCGGGACAGGCTAACTATGGCTACACCTTC. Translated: CASSSPGQANYGYTF.

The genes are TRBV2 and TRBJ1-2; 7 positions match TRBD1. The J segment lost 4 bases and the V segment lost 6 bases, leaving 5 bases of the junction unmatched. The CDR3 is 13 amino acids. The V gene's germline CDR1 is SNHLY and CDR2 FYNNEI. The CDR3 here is CASRTGLIYGYTF. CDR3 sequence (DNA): TGTGCCAGCAGGACAGGGCTTATCTATGGCTACACCTTC.

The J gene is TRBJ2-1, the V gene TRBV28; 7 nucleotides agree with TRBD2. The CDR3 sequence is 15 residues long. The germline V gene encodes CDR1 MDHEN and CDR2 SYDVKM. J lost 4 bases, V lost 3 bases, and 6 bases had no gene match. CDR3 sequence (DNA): TGTGCCAGCAGTTTGGGGGGGAGCCTGTACAATGAGCAGTTCTTC. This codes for CASSLGGSLYNEQFF.

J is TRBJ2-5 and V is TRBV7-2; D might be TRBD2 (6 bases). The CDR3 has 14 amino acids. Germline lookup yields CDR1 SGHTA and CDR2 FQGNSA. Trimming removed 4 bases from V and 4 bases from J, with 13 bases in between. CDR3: CASSSGGSGETQYF. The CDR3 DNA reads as TGTGCCAGCAGCTCCGGAGGGTCGGGAGAGACCCAGTACTTC.

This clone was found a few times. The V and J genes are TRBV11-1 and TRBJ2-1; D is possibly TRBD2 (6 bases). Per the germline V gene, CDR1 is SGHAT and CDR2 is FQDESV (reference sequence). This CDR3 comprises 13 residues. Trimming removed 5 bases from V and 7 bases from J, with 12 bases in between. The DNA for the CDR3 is TGTGCCAGCAGCGACGGAGGGCTGAATGAGCAGTTCTTC. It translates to CASSDGGLNEQFF.

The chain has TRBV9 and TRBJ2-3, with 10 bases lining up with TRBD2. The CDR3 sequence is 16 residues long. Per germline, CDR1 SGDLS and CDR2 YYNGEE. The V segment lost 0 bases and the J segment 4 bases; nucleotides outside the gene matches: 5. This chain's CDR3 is CASSVAAGGLADTQYF. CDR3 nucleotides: TGTGCCAGCAGCGTAGCAGCGGGGGGGTTGGCAGATACGCAGTATTTT.

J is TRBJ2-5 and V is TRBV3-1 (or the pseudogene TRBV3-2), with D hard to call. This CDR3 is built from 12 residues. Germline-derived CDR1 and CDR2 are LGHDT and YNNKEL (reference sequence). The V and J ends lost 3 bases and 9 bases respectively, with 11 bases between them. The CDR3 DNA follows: TGTGCCAGCAGCCAGACCCCCCAGGCCCAGTACTTC. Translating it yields CASSQTPQAQYF.

The CDR3 region is CASSLRDRATGELFF. The CDR3 DNA reads as TGTGCCAGCAGCTTGCGGGACAGGGCCACCGGGGAGCTGTTTTTT. The rearrangement joins TRBV5-6 to TRBJ2-2; 9 positions agree with TRBD1. With 1 base clipped from V and 4 bases from J, the junction kept 2 bases outside the gene matches. Germline values: CDR1 SGHDT, CDR2 YYEEEE. CDR3 length: 15 amino acids. The whole variable domain, filled in from reference TRBV5-6 and TRBJ2-2, reads DAGVTQSPTHLIKTRGQQVTLRCSPKSGHDTVSWYQQALGQGPQFIFQYYEEEERQRGNFPDRFSGHQFPNYSSELNVNALLLGDSALYLCASSLRDRATGELFFGEGSRLTVL.

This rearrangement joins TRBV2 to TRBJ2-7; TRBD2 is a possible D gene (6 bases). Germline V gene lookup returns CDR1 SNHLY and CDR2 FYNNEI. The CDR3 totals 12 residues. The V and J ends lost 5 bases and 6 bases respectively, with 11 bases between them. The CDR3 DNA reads TGTGCCAGCAGTACCGAGGGACTCGAGCAGTACTTC. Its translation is CASSTEGLEQYF.

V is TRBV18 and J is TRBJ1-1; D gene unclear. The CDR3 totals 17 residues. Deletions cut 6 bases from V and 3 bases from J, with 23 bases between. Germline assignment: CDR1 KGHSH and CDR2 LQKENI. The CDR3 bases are TGTGCCAGCTCCTCTGCGGAGAGGGTGTTTCGATACACTGAAGCTTTCTTT. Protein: CASSSAERVFRYTEAFF.

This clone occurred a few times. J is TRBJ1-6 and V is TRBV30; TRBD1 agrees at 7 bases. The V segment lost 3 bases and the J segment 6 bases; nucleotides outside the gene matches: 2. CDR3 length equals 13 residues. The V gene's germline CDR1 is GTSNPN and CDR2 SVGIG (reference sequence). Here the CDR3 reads CAWSRDSNSPLHF. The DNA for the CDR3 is TGTGCCTGGAGCCGGGACAGTAATTCACCCCTCCACTTT. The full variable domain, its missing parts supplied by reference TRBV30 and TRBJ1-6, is SQTIHQWPATLVQPVGSPLSLECTVEGTSNPNLYWYRQAAGRGLQLLFYSVGIGQISSEVPQNLSASRPQDRQFILSSKKLLLSDSGFYLCAWSRDSNSPLHFGNGTRLTVT.

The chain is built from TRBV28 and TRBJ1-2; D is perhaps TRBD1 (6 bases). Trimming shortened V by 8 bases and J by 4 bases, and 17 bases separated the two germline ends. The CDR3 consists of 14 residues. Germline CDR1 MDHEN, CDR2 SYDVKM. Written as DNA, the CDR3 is TGTGCCAGCGGGGCCCGGGACAAGTCCTATGGCTACACCTTC. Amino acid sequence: CASGARDKSYGYTF.

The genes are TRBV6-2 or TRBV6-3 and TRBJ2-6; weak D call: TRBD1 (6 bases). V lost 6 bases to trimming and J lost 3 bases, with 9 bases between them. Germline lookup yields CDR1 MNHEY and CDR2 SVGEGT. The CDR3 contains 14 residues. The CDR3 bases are TGTGCCAGCAGCCGAGGGGGTGGGGCCAACGTCCTGACTTTC. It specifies CASSRGGGANVLTF.